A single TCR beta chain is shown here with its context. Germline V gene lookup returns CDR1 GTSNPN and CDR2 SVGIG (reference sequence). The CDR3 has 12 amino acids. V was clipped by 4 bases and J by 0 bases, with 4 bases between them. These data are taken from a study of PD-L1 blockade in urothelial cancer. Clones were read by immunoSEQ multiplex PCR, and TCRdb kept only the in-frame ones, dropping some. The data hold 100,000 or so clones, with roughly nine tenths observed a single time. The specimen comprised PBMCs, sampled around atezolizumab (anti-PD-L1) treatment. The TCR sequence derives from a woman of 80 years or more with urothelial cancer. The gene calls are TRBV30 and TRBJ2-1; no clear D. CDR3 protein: CAWTRSYNEQFF. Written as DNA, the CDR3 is TGTGCCTGGACCCGCTCCTACAATGAGCAGTTCTTC.